The rows below give T cell receptor beta chains drawn from one sample of a study of blood T cell repertoires in COVID-19. Sequencing used immunoSEQ multiplex PCR; TCRdb keeps in-frame clones, though not all of them. The sample shows a few hundred thousand clones, around 80% of them seen only once. Sequencing was carried out using peripheral blood. The receptors were sampled from an elderly woman with acute or convalescent COVID-19. CDR3s include the opening cysteine and the closing phenylalanine or tryptophan. D genes are given only for firm matches. Only part of the rows carry a size: once, few, many, or a class if the clone is expanded.

CDR3 length: 14
clone size: .
J gene: TRBJ2-7
D gene: TRBD2
V gene: TRBV2
CDR3 protein: CASIEAAGTYEQYF
CDR3 DNA: TGTGCCAGCATAGAGGCAGCGGGGACCTACGAGCAGTACTTC

CDR3 length: 15
clone size: .
J gene: TRBJ2-3
D gene: .
V gene: TRBV6-1
CDR3 protein: CASSESLPPTDTQYF
CDR3 DNA: TGTGCCAGCAGTGAAAGCCTACCTCCCACAGATACGCAGTATTTT

CDR3 length: 14
clone size: .
J gene: TRBJ2-4
D gene: TRBD2
V gene: TRBV5-1
CDR3 protein: CASSFGLAGAIQYF
CDR3 DNA: TGCGCCAGCAGCTTCGGACTAGCGGGGGCGATTCAGTACTTC

CDR3 length: 15
clone size: .
J gene: TRBJ2-5
D gene: TRBD1
V gene: TRBV18
CDR3 protein: CASSLRRDREETQYF
CDR3 DNA: TGTGCCAGCTCACTGCGCCGGGACAGGGAAGAGACCCAGTACTTC

CDR3 length: 19
clone size: .
J gene: TRBJ2-6
D gene: TRBD1
V gene: TRBV4-3
CDR3 protein: CASSHPRGQGAKGANVLTF
CDR3 DNA: TGCGCCAGCAGCCATCCGAGGGGACAGGGGGCGAAAGGGGCCAACGTCCTGACTTTC

CDR3 length: 17
clone size: few
J gene: TRBJ1-3
D gene: .
V gene: TRBV7-2
CDR3 protein: CASSPSADRVGGNTIYF
CDR3 DNA: TGTGCCAGCAGCCCTAGTGCAGATCGGGTGGGTGGAAACACCATATATTTT

CDR3 length: 13
clone size: .
J gene: TRBJ1-2
D gene: .
V gene: TRBV3-1/TRBV3-2
CDR3 protein: CASSRDDIYGYTF
CDR3 DNA: TGTGCCAGCAGCCGAGACGACATCTATGGCTACACCTTC

CDR3 length: 13
clone size: few
J gene: TRBJ2-7
D gene: .
V gene: TRBV14
CDR3 protein: CASSPRHLYEQYF
CDR3 DNA: TGTGCCAGCAGCCCGCGACACCTCTACGAGCAGTACTTC

CDR3 length: 16
clone size: .
J gene: TRBJ2-1
D gene: TRBD2
V gene: TRBV11-3
CDR3 protein: CASSGTSGGVLNEQFF
CDR3 DNA: TGTGCCAGCAGCGGGACTAGCGGGGGCGTCCTCAATGAGCAGTTCTTC

CDR3 length: 12
clone size: once
J gene: TRBJ2-5
D gene: .
V gene: TRBV25-1
CDR3 protein: CASSESQETQYF
CDR3 DNA: TGTGCCAGCAGTGAATCTCAAGAGACCCAGTACTTC

CDR3 length: 12
clone size: .
J gene: TRBJ2-2
D gene: .
V gene: TRBV5-6
CDR3 protein: CASAEGTGELFF
CDR3 DNA: TGTGCCAGCGCGGAGGGCACGGGGGAGCTGTTTTTT

CDR3 length: 18
clone size: .
J gene: TRBJ2-6
D gene: TRBD1
V gene: TRBV9
CDR3 protein: CASSPSGTGPSGANVLTF
CDR3 DNA: TGTGCCAGCAGCCCATCCGGGACAGGCCCCTCTGGGGCCAACGTCCTGACTTTC

CDR3 length: 12
clone size: .
J gene: TRBJ2-7
D gene: .
V gene: TRBV29-1
CDR3 protein: CSVEGATDEQYF
CDR3 DNA: TGCAGCGTTGAAGGGGCCACCGACGAGCAGTACTTC

CDR3 length: 16
clone size: .
J gene: TRBJ1-5
D gene: TRBD1
V gene: TRBV2
CDR3 protein: CASSRTGVGRNQPQHF
CDR3 DNA: TGTGCCAGCAGTCGGACAGGGGTCGGGCGCAATCAGCCCCAGCATTTT

CDR3 length: 15
clone size: .
J gene: TRBJ2-5
D gene: .
V gene: TRBV18
CDR3 protein: CASSPGDSGKETQYF
CDR3 DNA: TGTGCCAGCTCACCCGGTGATAGCGGAAAAGAGACCCAGTACTTC

CDR3 length: 15
clone size: .
J gene: TRBJ2-7
D gene: TRBD2
V gene: TRBV7-8
CDR3 protein: CASTAGLAFTYEQYF
CDR3 DNA: TGTGCCAGCACCGCGGGACTAGCATTTACCTACGAGCAGTACTTC

CDR3 length: 17
clone size: .
J gene: TRBJ1-5
D gene: .
V gene: TRBV18
CDR3 protein: CASSIRQFTGSNQPQHF
CDR3 DNA: TGTGCCAGCTCAATAAGACAGTTTACTGGGAGCAATCAGCCCCAGCATTTT

CDR3 length: 15
clone size: .
J gene: TRBJ2-1
D gene: .
V gene: TRBV7-2
CDR3 protein: CASSLGGDSYNEQFF
CDR3 DNA: TGTGCCAGCAGCTTAGGAGGAGACTCCTACAATGAGCAGTTCTTC

CDR3 length: 14
clone size: .
J gene: TRBJ2-5
D gene: TRBD2
V gene: TRBV10-3
CDR3 protein: CAISERGEGETQYF
CDR3 DNA: TGTGCCATCAGTGAAAGAGGGGAGGGAGAGACCCAGTACTTC

CDR3 length: 16
clone size: .
J gene: TRBJ2-1
D gene: TRBD2
V gene: TRBV7-7
CDR3 protein: CASSLAQASGSNEQFF
CDR3 DNA: TGTGCTAGCAGCTTAGCGCAGGCTAGCGGGAGCAATGAGCAGTTCTTC

CDR3 length: 15
clone size: .
J gene: TRBJ1-4
D gene: .
V gene: TRBV6-5
CDR3 protein: CASSYEAATNEKLFF
CDR3 DNA: TGTGCCAGCAGTTACGAGGCAGCCACTAATGAAAAACTGTTTTTT

CDR3 length: 16
clone size: .
J gene: TRBJ2-3
D gene: TRBD2
V gene: TRBV2
CDR3 protein: CASSLLIAGGTDTQYF
CDR3 DNA: TGTGCCAGCAGTCTTCTTATAGCGGGAGGAACAGATACGCAGTATTTT

CDR3 length: 13
clone size: .
J gene: TRBJ2-1
D gene: .
V gene: TRBV28
CDR3 protein: CASRLPSEREQFF
CDR3 DNA: TGTGCCAGCAGACTACCCTCCGAGAGAGAGCAGTTCTTC

CDR3 length: 15
clone size: .
J gene: TRBJ1-5
D gene: TRBD1
V gene: TRBV9
CDR3 protein: CASSEGTGDDQPQHF
CDR3 DNA: TGTGCCAGCAGCGAGGGGACAGGGGATGACCAGCCCCAGCATTTT

CDR3 length: 14
clone size: .
J gene: TRBJ1-4
D gene: TRBD1
V gene: TRBV2
CDR3 protein: CASKPGQAGEKLFF
CDR3 DNA: TGTGCCAGCAAACCGGGACAGGCAGGTGAAAAACTGTTTTTT

CDR3 length: 15
clone size: .
J gene: TRBJ2-7
D gene: TRBD2
V gene: TRBV18
CDR3 protein: CASSQGLAGANEQYF
CDR3 DNA: TGTGCCAGCTCGCAAGGACTAGCGGGAGCTAACGAGCAGTACTTC

CDR3 length: 14
clone size: few
J gene: TRBJ2-2
D gene: .
V gene: TRBV18
CDR3 protein: CASSPRHNTGELFF
CDR3 DNA: TGTGCCAGCTCACCACGACACAACACCGGGGAGCTGTTTTTT

CDR3 length: 15
clone size: .
J gene: TRBJ1-4
D gene: .
V gene: TRBV30
CDR3 protein: CAWSVGPGVGEKLFF
CDR3 DNA: TGTGCCTGGAGTGTCGGTCCGGGTGTTGGGGAAAAACTGTTTTTT

CDR3 length: 16
clone size: .
J gene: TRBJ2-1
D gene: TRBD1
V gene: TRBV9
CDR3 protein: CASSGGAGTEFNEQFF
CDR3 DNA: TGTGCCAGCAGCGGTGGGGCCGGGACAGAATTCAATGAGCAGTTCTTC

CDR3 length: 15
clone size: once
J gene: TRBJ1-6
D gene: .
V gene: TRBV5-1
CDR3 protein: CASSLATSYNSPLHF
CDR3 DNA: TGCGCCAGCAGCTTGGCCACATCTTATAATTCACCCCTCCACTTT

CDR3 length: 14
clone size: .
J gene: TRBJ2-4
D gene: .
V gene: TRBV7-9
CDR3 protein: CASSPGWAKNIQYF
CDR3 DNA: TGTGCCAGCAGCCCTGGCTGGGCCAAAAACATTCAGTACTTC

CDR3 length: 15
clone size: few
J gene: TRBJ2-5
D gene: .
V gene: TRBV21-1
CDR3 protein: CASSKTDPLQETQYF
CDR3 DNA: TGTGCCAGCAGCAAAACAGATCCCTTGCAAGAGACCCAGTACTTC

CDR3 length: 13
clone size: .
J gene: TRBJ1-2
D gene: .
V gene: TRBV7-3
CDR3 protein: CASSLTPEQKAAF
CDR3 DNA: TGTGCCAGCAGCTTAACGCCGGAACAAAAGGCGGCCTTC

CDR3 length: 15
clone size: .
J gene: TRBJ1-2
D gene: .
V gene: TRBV7-9
CDR3 protein: CASSTRKEQNYGYTF
CDR3 DNA: TGTGCCAGCAGCACCCGGAAGGAGCAAAACTATGGCTACACCTTC

CDR3 length: 15
clone size: .
J gene: TRBJ2-5
D gene: TRBD1
V gene: TRBV18
CDR3 protein: CASSPYYRGQETQYF
CDR3 DNA: TGTGCCAGCTCACCTTATTACAGGGGCCAAGAGACCCAGTACTTC

CDR3 length: 14
clone size: .
J gene: TRBJ1-6
D gene: .
V gene: TRBV11-3
CDR3 protein: CASSFGDTNSPLHF
CDR3 DNA: TGTGCCAGCAGCTTTGGGGACACCAATTCACCCCTCCACTTT

CDR3 length: 14
clone size: .
J gene: TRBJ2-3
D gene: .
V gene: TRBV5-1
CDR3 protein: CASSSSPLTDTQYF
CDR3 DNA: TGCGCCAGCAGCAGCTCACCCCTCACAGATACGCAGTATTTT

CDR3 length: 18
clone size: .
J gene: TRBJ1-1
D gene: .
V gene: TRBV5-1
CDR3 protein: CASSFWEGGTLANTEAFF
CDR3 DNA: TGCGCCAGCAGCTTTTGGGAAGGCGGGACTCTGGCGAACACTGAAGCTTTCTTT

CDR3 length: 15
clone size: .
J gene: TRBJ1-1
D gene: TRBD1
V gene: TRBV11-2
CDR3 protein: CASSPRTGGITEAFF
CDR3 DNA: TGTGCCAGCAGCCCCCGGACAGGGGGGATCACTGAAGCTTTCTTT

CDR3 length: 17
clone size: .
J gene: TRBJ2-2
D gene: TRBD2
V gene: TRBV7-2
CDR3 protein: CASGGLAGGPNTGELFF
CDR3 DNA: TGTGCCAGCGGCGGACTAGCGGGGGGACCGAACACCGGGGAGCTGTTTTTT

CDR3 length: 14
clone size: .
J gene: TRBJ2-5
D gene: .
V gene: TRBV9
CDR3 protein: CASSVRTDGETQYF
CDR3 DNA: TGTGCCAGCAGCGTCCGGACAGACGGGGAGACCCAGTACTTC

CDR3 length: 15
clone size: many
J gene: TRBJ2-3
D gene: .
V gene: TRBV7-3
CDR3 protein: CASSLQLARSDTQYF
CDR3 DNA: TGTGCCAGCAGCTTACAACTAGCCAGGTCCGATACGCAGTATTTT

CDR3 length: 13
clone size: .
J gene: TRBJ2-7
D gene: TRBD1
V gene: TRBV7-9
CDR3 protein: CASRPGQGYEQYF
CDR3 DNA: TGTGCCAGCCGACCGGGACAGGGCTACGAGCAGTACTTC

CDR3 length: 16
clone size: few
J gene: TRBJ1-4
D gene: .
V gene: TRBV15
CDR3 protein: CATSRDAATTNEKLFF
CDR3 DNA: TGTGCCACCAGCAGAGATGCGGCAACCACTAATGAAAAACTGTTTTTT

CDR3 length: 13
clone size: .
J gene: TRBJ1-6
D gene: .
V gene: TRBV6-5
CDR3 protein: CASSYGANSPLHF
CDR3 DNA: TGTGCCAGCAGTTACGGGGCGAATTCACCCCTCCACTTT

CDR3 length: 18
clone size: .
J gene: TRBJ2-3
D gene: TRBD2
V gene: TRBV7-2
CDR3 protein: CASSSPSPSGRATDTQYF
CDR3 DNA: TGTGCCAGCAGCTCCCCTAGTCCTAGCGGGAGGGCCACAGATACGCAGTATTTT

CDR3 length: 12
clone size: .
J gene: TRBJ2-7
D gene: .
V gene: TRBV29-1
CDR3 protein: CSVGASFSEQYF
CDR3 DNA: TGCAGCGTTGGGGCCTCTTTTAGCGAGCAGTACTTC

CDR3 length: 14
clone size: once
J gene: TRBJ1-2
D gene: .
V gene: TRBV30
CDR3 protein: CAWSSGAPNYGYTF
CDR3 DNA: TGTGCCTGGAGTTCCGGAGCTCCTAACTATGGCTACACCTTC